The 4 T cell receptor beta chains below were found in one sample sequenced in a study of response to subunit inactivated influenza vaccine. TCRdb analysed the RT-PCR reads with MiXCR anew, one entry per CDR3 protein. The top ten hold about 10% of the sample, which has about 800,000 distinct CDR3 sequences, around 21% seen once. The source was PBMCs from blood, collected less than 6 days after vaccination. These receptor sequences come from a man in his fifties who received an inactivated influenza vaccine.

The J gene is TRBJ2-7, the V gene TRBV5-1; perhaps TRBD2 as D (5 bases). Trimming left V 0 bases short and J 5 bases short, with 15 bases between. CDR1 and CDR2 (germline): SGHRS, YFSETQ. The CDR3 totals 15 residues. CDR3 bases: TGCGCCAGCAGCTTGGCCATGAGAGTCGGGGACGAGCAGTACTTC. It yields the protein CASSLAMRVGDEQYF.

V and J are TRBV12-3 or TRBV12-4 and TRBJ2-2; 7 bases are a match to TRBD1. The trim removed 2 bases at V and 6 bases at J, leaving 6 bases unmatched. The CDR3 runs to 15 residues. CDR3 DNA: TGTGCCAGCAGTTTAACAGGGGCGATGGCCGGGGAGCTGTTTTTT. Translating gives CASSLTGAMAGELFF.

V is TRBV7-8 and J is TRBJ2-7, with TRBD1 matching 9 bases. The germline gives CDR1 SGHVS, CDR2 FQNEAQ. CDR3 length equals 17 residues. V gave up 5 bases and J gave up 0 bases; unmatched junction bases: 11. CDR3 protein: CASSQLGQGTSSYEQYF. CDR3 DNA: TGTGCCAGCAGCCAACTGGGACAGGGTACATCCTCCTACGAGCAGTACTTC.

V usage is TRBV10-3 and J usage is TRBJ1-1; no definite D call. Trimming removed 5 bases at V and 1 base at J, with 8 bases between. CDR3 length equals 13 residues. Per the germline V gene, CDR1 is ENHRY and CDR2 is SYGVKD. CDR3 in DNA: TGTGCCATCAGTAACGACAAGAACACTGAAGCTTTCTTT. Translation gives CAISNDKNTEAFF.